The entry that follows covers one T cell receptor (beta chain) sequence. Antigen specificity is unknown. These data belong to a study of cytomegalovirus exposure and HLA in healthy donors. Overall study findings and caveats: Immune exposure data for these donors was limited to CMV serostatus. In a later analysis, at a false discovery rate of 0.05, under 20,000 TCR beta sequences were associated with HLA alleles.

The study ran its PCR with 60 Vbeta and 13 Jbeta primers. TCRdb's copy holds only in-frame clones and misses some; the assay was immunoSEQ multiplex PCR. In the table there are about 280,000 clones, over 85% of which are singletons. Trimming pared 5 bases from V and 7 bases from J, leaving 15 bases between. Germline V lookup: CDR1 SNHLY, CDR2 FYNNEI. The length of the CDR3 is 14 residues. The donors were healthy bone marrow donors. V and J are TRBV2 and TRBJ1-5; tentatively, D is TRBD1 (6 bases). Sequenced input: PBMCs. The source of this sequence is a woman under 30 in good health and CMV-seronegative. CDR3 amino acids: CASSLGGAGQPQHF. The CDR3 DNA reads as TGTGCCAGCAGTTTGGGGGGGGCGGGACAGCCCCAGCATTTT.